A single sample gave rise to the 18 T cell receptor beta chains below, sequenced in a study of human T cells and chemical hapten exposure. Regarding time point: pre-sensitization, week 0. Treatment indicated: therapeutic diphenylcyclopropenone sensitization with weekly scalp DPC. TCRdb fed the RACE reads into MiXCR, producing one record per CDR3 protein. This sample has under 300,000 distinct CDR3 sequences, with approximately 8% found just once. Here the sequenced sample was whole blood, taken in connection with sensitization to the hapten diphenylcyclopropenone (DPC). These receptors were taken from a man aged 18 to 30 with alopecia areata. Some clones in this sample may be carry-over from other donors' samples.

This chain's CDR3 is CSVAAGLNQPQHF. As DNA, the CDR3 is TGCAGCGTGGCCGCCGGACTTAATCAGCCCCAGCATTTT. The chain is built from TRBV29-1 and TRBJ1-5, with D unclear. From germline, CDR1 is SQVTM and CDR2 ANQGSEA. V dropped 6 bases and J dropped 4 bases, with 13 bases sitting between them. This CDR3 region has 13 residues. Supplemented by reference TRBV29-1 and TRBJ1-5, the full variable domain reads SAVISQKPSRDICQRGTSLTIQCQVDSQVTMMFWYRQQPGQSLTLIATANQGSEATYESGFVIDKFPISRPNLTFSTLTVSNMSPEDSSIYLCSVAAGLNQPQHFGDGTRLSIL.

This clonotype was seen more than once but under ten times. The CDR3 bases are TGTGCCAGCGCCGTCCACGAGCAGTACTTC. It codes for CASAVHEQYF. The chain couples TRBV28 to TRBJ2-7; unclear D gene. Germline CDR1 MDHEN, CDR2 SYDVKM. V was pared by 8 bases and J by 5 bases, with 7 bases between. This CDR3 comprises 10 residues.

The table lists this clonotype with a few counts. The chain recombines TRBV6-1 with TRBJ1-1; D remains unclear. Germline CDR1 and CDR2: MNHNS and SASEGT. V lost 7 bases and J lost 5, with 11 bases in between. The CDR3 has 12 residues. The CDR3 bases are TGTGCCAGCAACCTAAGGGAGACTGAAGCTTTCTTT. Encoded protein: CASNLRETEAFF.

This clonotype was counted a few times. The gene calls are TRBV6-5 and TRBJ1-1, with D unclear. Germline loops: CDR1 MNHEY, CDR2 SVGAGI. Trimming removed 3 bases from V and 2 bases from J, with 7 bases in between. The CDR3 runs 13 residues. This CDR3 is CASSYDVNTEAFF. For the CDR3, the DNA is TGTGCCAGCAGTTATGACGTAAACACTGAAGCTTTCTTT.

This clonotype was observed many times. The gene calls are TRBV5-1 and TRBJ2-2; D not certain. The CDR3 totals 14 residues. V shed 3 bases and J shed 4 bases, with 10 bases lying between them. Germline loops: CDR1 SGHRS, CDR2 YFSETQ. In DNA form, the CDR3 reads TGCGCCAGCAGCTCGGCCTTAGGCACCGGGGAGCTGTTTTTT. This encodes CASSSALGTGELFF.

This clonotype was observed at least ten times. The rearrangement joins TRBV29-1 to TRBJ2-3; D not certain. Germline values: CDR1 SQVTM, CDR2 ANQGSEA. The CDR3 contains 11 residues. Trimming took off 5 bases at V and 4 bases at J, with 7 bases between the two ends. CDR3 protein: CSVLSADTQYF. CDR3 nucleotides: TGCAGCGTTCTTTCGGCAGATACGCAGTATTTT.

In this sample, this clonotype turned up a few times. This rearrangement joins TRBV7-3 to TRBJ1-1; TRBD1 agrees at 9 bases. The V and J ends lost 3 bases and 2 bases, in that order; junction bases with no gene match: 4. This CDR3 contains 15 residues. From germline, CDR1 is SGHTA and CDR2 FQGTGA. The CDR3, as DNA: TGTGCCAGCAGCTTGGACAGGGGCCCAAACACTGAAGCTTTCTTT. This encodes CASSLDRGPNTEAFF.

The genes are TRBV6-1 and TRBJ2-2, with D unclear. The CDR3 covers 15 residues. The V and J ends lost 4 bases and 1 base respectively, with 10 bases between them. CDR1 is MNHNS, CDR2 SASEGT, per germline. DNA of the CDR3: TGTGCCAGCAGTGCTTTAGTAGGGAACACCGGGGAGCTGTTTTTT. Its translation is CASSALVGNTGELFF.

In this sample, this clonotype turned up a few times. CDR3 protein: CASSSSGGLFWRADTQYF. The CDR3 region has the DNA TGTGCCAGCAGCTCTAGCGGGGGCCTCTTTTGGCGCGCAGATACGCAGTATTTT. The chain has TRBV6-2 or TRBV6-3 and TRBJ2-3; TRBD2 agrees at 10 bases. J lost 4 bases, V lost 6 bases, and 16 bases had no gene match. This CDR3 has 18 residues. In germline, CDR1 is MNHEY, CDR2 SVGEGT.

This clonotype has only a few counts. The chain combines TRBV9 with TRBJ2-1; the match to TRBD2 covers 12 bases. Per the germline V gene, CDR1 is SGDLS and CDR2 is YYNGEE. Trimming removed 0 bases from V and 14 bases from J; junction bases left unmatched: 3. The CDR3 covers 13 residues. CDR3 DNA sequence: TGTGCCAGCAGCGTAGCTAGCGGGGGGGAAAAGTTCTTC. It encodes CASSVASGGEKFF.

This clonotype was seen more than once but under ten times. The chain combines TRBV7-9 with TRBJ2-7; D is possibly TRBD2 (6 bases). Germline lookup yields CDR1 SEHNR and CDR2 FQNEAQ (reference sequence). Trimming pared 6 bases from V and 0 bases from J, leaving 12 bases between. The CDR3 contains 14 residues. For the CDR3, the DNA is TGTGCCAGCAGTCCCTCGGGGGACTCCTACGAGCAGTACGTC. Translated: CASSPSGDSYEQYV.

The gene calls are TRBV29-1 and TRBJ1-2; D is ambiguous. Trimming took off 4 bases at V and 4 bases at J, with 16 bases between the two ends. The CDR3 runs to 14 residues. Germline V gene data show CDR1 as SQVTM and CDR2 as ANQGSEA. CDR3 nucleotides: TGCAGCGTTGTGGGAGATGACATTCCCTATGGCTACACCTTC. It encodes CSVVGDDIPYGYTF.

In its sample, this clonotype was seen many times. The rearrangement uses TRBV10-1 and TRBJ2-1, with 8 nucleotides matching TRBD1. V trimming: 6 bases; J trimming: 9 bases; junction bases outside the gene matches: 10. Germline CDR1 reads WNHNN; CDR2 reads SYGVQD (reference sequence). The CDR3 is made up of 14 amino acids. CDR3 sequence (DNA): TGCGCCAGCAGCCCCGGGACAGGCGTCCGTGAGCAGTTCTTC. It specifies CASSPGTGVREQFF.

Only a few counts were recorded for this clonotype. This chain uses TRBV9 with TRBJ1-4; D is unclear. Trimming pared 3 bases from V and 7 bases from J, leaving 10 bases between. The CDR3 is 13 residues long. Looked up from germline, CDR1 is SGDLS and CDR2 is YYNGEE. The CDR3 sequence is CASSAGLGEKLFF. CDR3 DNA sequence: TGTGCCAGCAGCGCCGGACTGGGTGAAAAACTGTTTTTT.

There are many counts of this clonotype. V usage is TRBV21-1 and J usage is TRBJ2-2; the DNA was not compared with TRBD1, the D call given in the table. TRBV21-1 is a pseudogene. The CDR3 has 18 residues. The CDR3 nucleotides are TGTGCCAGCAGCACCCACATCGGGGGACGGCTTAACACCGGGGAGCTGTTTTTT. It yields the protein CASSTHIGGRLNTGELFF.

This clonotype occurred a few times. V gene TRBV7-2 combines with J gene TRBJ1-4; the D is unclear. Germline assignment: CDR1 SGHTA and CDR2 FQGNSA. Trimming pared 2 bases from V and 7 bases from J, leaving 14 bases between. CDR3 length: 15 amino acids. CDR3 DNA: TGTGCCAGCAGCTTACAGAGCAGAATGGGTGAAAAACTGTTTTTT. It codes for CASSLQSRMGEKLFF.

The DNA of the CDR3 is TGTGCCAGCAGCCAAGATCCCCAGGGGAGAACAGAAGAGACCCAGTACTTC. Its protein is CASSQDPQGRTEETQYF. The V and J genes are TRBV4-2 and TRBJ2-5; maybe TRBD1 (6 bases). The CDR3 loop spans 17 amino acids. Trimming took 0 bases from V and 3 from J, leaving 17 bases between them. Germline CDR1 and CDR2: LGHNA and YNFKEQ.

This clonotype was detected ten times or more. The chain uses TRBV29-1 and TRBJ2-7; D not resolved. V was cut by 1 base and J by 4 bases, with 5 bases left in between. This CDR3 region has 11 residues. Per the germline V gene, CDR1 is SQVTM and CDR2 is ANQGSEA. In DNA, the CDR3 is TGCAGCGTTGAAGCCCGATACGAGCAGTACGTC. Amino acids: CSVEARYEQYV.